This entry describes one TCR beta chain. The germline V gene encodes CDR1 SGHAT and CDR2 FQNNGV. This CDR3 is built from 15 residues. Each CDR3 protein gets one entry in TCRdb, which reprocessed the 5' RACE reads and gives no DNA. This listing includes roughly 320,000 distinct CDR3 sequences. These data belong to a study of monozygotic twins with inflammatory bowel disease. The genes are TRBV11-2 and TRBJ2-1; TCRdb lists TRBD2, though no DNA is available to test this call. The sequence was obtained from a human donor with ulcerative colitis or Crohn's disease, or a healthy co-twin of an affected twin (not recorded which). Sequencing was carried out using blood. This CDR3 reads CASSPDYYSYNEQFF.